A single sample gave rise to the 13 T cell receptor beta chains below, sequenced in a study of blood T cell repertoires in COVID-19. Produced via immunoSEQ multiplex PCR; TCRdb's table is partial and in-frame only. The sample has around 140,000 clones, around 89% seen once. Sample: peripheral blood. These receptors originate from a man between 50 and 59 years old with active or convalescent COVID-19.

V gene TRBV5-1 combines with J gene TRBJ2-7; the D gene is possibly TRBD1 (6 bases). The germline gives CDR1 SGHRS, CDR2 YFSETQ. The CDR3 is made up of 13 amino acids. The germline V and J ends were trimmed by 5 bases and 3 bases, with 12 bases remaining between them. This CDR3 is CASSPQGNYEQYF. In DNA, the CDR3 is TGCGCCAGCAGTCCACAGGGTAACTACGAGCAGTACTTC.

The chain uses TRBV15 and TRBJ2-7; D is perhaps TRBD2 (5 bases). The germline gives CDR1 LNHNV, CDR2 YYDKDF (reference sequence). The CDR3 has 11 amino acids. Trimming stripped 8 bases from V and 3 bases from J, with 8 bases between. This CDR3 reads CATGRVYEQYF. The DNA for the CDR3 is TGTGCCACCGGGCGGGTCTACGAGCAGTACTTC.

This chain connects TRBV5-1 to TRBJ1-3; D unresolved. Trimming stripped 5 bases from V and 2 bases from J, with 17 bases between. This CDR3 contains 16 residues. Germline V gene data show CDR1 as SGHRS and CDR2 as YFSETQ. The CDR3 protein is CASRRTTGETGNTIYF. The CDR3 DNA follows: TGCGCCAGCAGGCGGACGACGGGAGAAACTGGAAACACCATATATTTT. Filled out from reference TRBV5-1 and TRBJ1-3, the complete variable domain reads KAGVTQTPRYLIKTRGQQVTLSCSPISGHRSVSWYQQTPGQGLQFLFEYFSETQRNKGNFPGRFSGRQFSNSRSEMNVSTLELGDSALYLCASRRTTGETGNTIYFGEGSWLTVV.

The gene calls are TRBV24-1 and TRBJ1-1; 7 nucleotides match TRBD1. Germline V CDR1 and CDR2: KGHDR, SFDVKD. The V and J ends lost 4 bases and 5 bases, in that order; junction bases with no gene match: 0. The CDR3 loop spans 12 amino acids. CDR3: CATSEQGTEAFF. The CDR3 coding sequence is TGTGCCACCAGTGAACAGGGGACTGAAGCTTTCTTT.

This clone has just a few counts. This chain joins TRBV6-5 and TRBJ1-6; tentatively, D is TRBD1 (5 bases). The germline CDR1 and CDR2 sequences are MNHEY and SVGAGI. V shed 7 bases and J shed 6 bases, with 13 bases lying between them. CDR3 length: 14 residues. CDR3 sequence (DNA): TGTGCCAGCAATAGCCGGCAGGGTAATTCACCCCTCCACTTT. This encodes CASNSRQGNSPLHF.

In this sample, this clone turned up once. The chain is built from TRBV5-1 and TRBJ2-3; 7 bases are a match to TRBD2. Germline V gene lookup returns CDR1 SGHRS and CDR2 YFSETQ. V lost 1 base and J lost 0; bases outside the gene matches: 8. The CDR3 loop spans 17 amino acids. In nucleotides, the CDR3 is TGCGCCAGCAGCTTGTCCCCAACTAGCGCCAGCACAGATACGCAGTATTTT. Its translation: CASSLSPTSASTDTQYF.

This clone was seen repeatedly, ten times or more. One end of the junction does not line up with germline, which may come from a read error. V usage is TRBV9 and J usage is TRBJ2-7; 13 positions agree with TRBD2. There are 13 residues in the CDR3. Germline V CDR1 and CDR2: SGDLS, YYNGEE. The CDR3 loop reads CASSVGLAGDGIF. The DNA of the CDR3 is TGTGCCAGCAGCGTTGGACTAGCGGGAGATGGTATCTTC. Full variable domain (remainder filled in from reference TRBV9 and TRBJ2-7): DSGVTQTPKHLITATGQRVTLRCSPRSGDLSVYWYQQSLDQGLQFLIQYYNGEERAKGNILERFSAQQFPDLHSELNLSSLELGDSALYFCASSVGLAGDGIFGPGTRLTVT.

This clone was detected a few times. The chain is built from TRBV4-1 and TRBJ2-3; 15 nucleotides line up with TRBD2. The J segment lost 4 bases and the V segment lost 4 bases, leaving 6 bases of the junction unmatched. Germline V gives CDR1 MGHRA, CDR2 YSYEKL. The CDR3 has 17 amino acids. The CDR3 sequence: CASSRTSGRAKADTQYF. Here the CDR3 DNA reads TGCGCCAGCAGCCGGACTAGCGGGAGGGCCAAGGCAGATACGCAGTATTTT.

This rearrangement joins TRBV18 to TRBJ1-4; possibly TRBD1 for D (6 bases). V was cut by 1 base and J by 8 bases, with 11 bases left in between. CDR1 is KGHSH and CDR2 is LQKENI in the germline V gene. The CDR3 loop spans 14 amino acids. CDR3 sequence: CASSPRVTGEKLFF. CDR3 DNA sequence: TGTGCCAGCTCACCACGAGTCACAGGGGAAAAACTGTTTTTT.

CDR3 sequence: CAISVEGLGQPQHF. DNA of the CDR3: TGTGCCATCAGTGTCGAGGGTTTGGGTCAGCCCCAGCATTTT. J is TRBJ1-5 and V is TRBV10-3; D ambiguous. The CDR3 has 14 amino acids. CDR1 is ENHRY, CDR2 SYGVKD, per germline. Trimming removed 4 bases at V and 6 bases at J, with 13 bases between.

The chain has TRBV4-1 and TRBJ2-1; possibly TRBD2 for D (6 bases). V lost 4 bases, J lost 7 bases, and 11 bases lay in between. The CDR3 has 13 amino acids. Per the germline V gene, CDR1 is MGHRA and CDR2 is YSYEKL. CDR3 protein: CASSREDLNEQFF. As DNA, the CDR3 is TGCGCCAGCAGCCGGGAGGATCTAAATGAGCAGTTCTTC.

The rearrangement links TRBV2 to TRBJ1-5; D not resolved. The CDR3 runs 15 residues. Trimming removed 1 base at V and 3 bases at J, with 10 bases between. CDR1 is SNHLY and CDR2 is FYNNEI in the germline V gene. The CDR3 reads CASSEVSALNQPQHF. The CDR3 region has the DNA TGTGCCAGCAGTGAAGTCAGCGCCCTCAATCAGCCCCAGCATTTT.

J is TRBJ2-1 and V is TRBV5-5, with D hard to call. V dropped 0 bases and J dropped 0 bases, with 10 bases sitting between them. The CDR3 is 16 amino acids. Germline CDR1 SGHKS, CDR2 YYEKEE (reference sequence). Here the CDR3 DNA reads TGTGCCAGCAGCTTGGCAGGAACAGTCTCCTACAATGAGCAGTTCTTC. Translated: CASSLAGTVSYNEQFF.